This T cell receptor beta chain was sequenced during a study of blood T cell repertoires in COVID-19. Turning to the study itself: Sites across the United States, Italy and Spain contributed samples from acute and convalescent COVID-19. In each case, the material was cDNA or gDNA derived from T cells, B-cell-depleted T cells, or PBMCs.

Per the study methods: Using reference gene primer amplification, nucleated cell counts were estimated. Assay used: immunoSEQ multiplex PCR; TCRdb lists only in-frame clones, some missing. V, J and clone size derive from that table, while D and trimming were established from the DNA sequence. The table records approximately 83,000 clones, roughly 79% of them present only once. V was clipped by 3 bases and J by 4 bases; unmatched bases: 5. This CDR3 is built from 15 residues. Germline CDR1 reads SGHTA; CDR2 reads FQGTGA. The specimen was peripheral blood. J is TRBJ2-7 and V is TRBV7-3, with 11 bases lining up with TRBD1. The TCR originated in a woman at least 80 years old with acute or convalescent COVID-19. In DNA form, the CDR3 reads TGTGCCAGCAGCTTTTCGGGGACAGGGGGGTACGAGCAGTACTTC. Translating it yields CASSFSGTGGYEQYF.